Shown below are 19 T cell receptor beta chains from a single sample sequenced in a study of tumor and adjacent non-tumor tissue in lung cancer. The template was RNA from unsorted bulk tissue. The library came from three nested PCR rounds adapted from ARM-PCR protocols. MiXCR, run by TCRdb on the multiplex PCR reads, gives a single entry per CDR3 protein. Counted here are about 200,000 distinct CDR3 sequences, around 70% occurring once; the ten biggest clones make up roughly 24%. Input material: lung tumor tissue. The receptor source for this set is a man aged 60 to 75 with non-small cell lung cancer.

Turning to this clonotype: At one end, the junction sequence differs from germline, possibly due to a read error. The chain combines TRBV20-1 with TRBJ1-1; unclear D gene. Germline V lookup: CDR1 DFQATT, CDR2 SNEGSKA (reference sequence). This CDR3 spans 13 amino acids. CDR3 residues: CSALEVMNTETSF. CDR3 nucleotide sequence: TGCAGTGCCTTAGAGGTCATGAACACTGAAACTTCCTTT.

As concerns this clonotype: A junction boundary mismatches the germline segment, possibly from a read error. The J gene is TRBJ1-2, the V gene TRBV11-2; 7 nucleotides align to TRBD1. CDR1 is SGHAT, CDR2 FQNNGV, per germline. This CDR3 region has 15 residues. DNA of the CDR3: TGTGCCAGCTGGGTACGCCAGGGGGGAGGTTATGGCTACATCTTC. It yields the protein CASWVRQGGGYGYIF. The whole variable domain, filled in from reference TRBV11-2 and TRBJ1-2, reads EAGVAQSPRYKIIEKRQSVAFWCNPISGHATLYWYQQILGQGPKLLIQFQNNGVVDDSQLPKDRFSAERLKGVDSTLKIQPAKLEDSAVYLCASWVRQGGGYGYIFGSGTRLTVV.

In the case of this clonotype: This CDR3 fails to terminate in the conserved phenylalanine or tryptophan, so it likely reflects a read error. CDR3 bases: TGTGCCAGCAGCTTGGTTCTAGCGGGGGGCACAGATATGCAGTATTTA. It translates to CASSLVLAGGTDMQYL. The V and J genes are TRBV5-4 and TRBJ2-3; TRBD2 aligns across 11 bases. Per the germline V gene, CDR1 is SGHNT and CDR2 is YYREEE (reference sequence). The CDR3 length is 16 residues.

The chain links TRBV20-1 to TRBJ1-4; 8 nucleotides align to TRBD1. This CDR3 region has 13 residues. In germline, CDR1 is DFQATT, CDR2 SNEGSKA (reference sequence). Germline trimming cut 5 bases from V and 7 bases from J; bases unmatched to any gene: 6. The chain's CDR3 is CSAWTGSGEKLFF. For the CDR3, the DNA is TGCAGTGCTTGGACAGGGTCCGGTGAAAAACTGTTTTTT.

V gene TRBV4-2 combines with J gene TRBJ1-2; D gene uncertain. V lost 2 bases and J lost 0, with 13 bases in between. This CDR3 is 16 amino acids long. Germline CDR1 reads LGHNA; CDR2 reads YNFKEQ. CDR3 sequence: CASSQITEETNYGYTF. CDR3 DNA sequence: TGTGCCAGCAGCCAAATCACCGAAGAAACTAACTATGGCTACACCTTC.

For this clonotype: This may be a read error, as it is one base from a much larger clone. This likely comes from a read error, as the CDR3 has no conserved phenylalanine or tryptophan at its end. V gene TRBV20-1 combines with J gene TRBJ2-1, with D possibly being TRBD2 (6 bases). V gave up 5 bases and J gave up 8 bases, with 16 bases separating them. The CDR3 contains 13 residues. From germline, CDR1 is DFQATT and CDR2 SNEGSKA (reference sequence). DNA of the CDR3: TGCAGTGCTCCAGCGGAGGGTCGGTATGAGCAGTTCTTA. Residues: CSAPAEGRYEQFL.

V and J are TRBV20-1 and TRBJ2-5, with 11 bases identical to TRBD2. The germline V gene encodes CDR1 DFQATT and CDR2 SNEGSKA (reference sequence). Trimming at V came to 1 base and at J to 3 bases, leaving 7 bases not matched to a gene. This CDR3 is 16 amino acids long. Written as DNA, the CDR3 is TGCAGTGCTAGAGGGCTACTAGCGGGAGTGGAAGAGACCCAGTACTTC. The encoded protein is CSARGLLAGVEETQYF.

The rearrangement links TRBV20-1 to TRBJ2-5; the D gene is possibly TRBD2 (5 bases). The CDR3 extends over 13 amino acids. Germline V gene sequence: CDR1 DFQATT, CDR2 SNEGSKA (reference sequence). Deletions cut 6 bases from V and 4 bases from J, with 15 bases between. The CDR3 loop is CSASGLIRETQYF. In nucleotides, the CDR3 is TGCAGTGCCAGCGGATTAATCCGAGAGACCCAGTACTTC.

The chain has TRBV4-2 and TRBJ1-4; a weak D match, TRBD1 (5 bases). Germline CDR1 LGHNA, CDR2 YNFKEQ. This CDR3 is built from 18 residues. V dropped 4 bases and J dropped 17 bases, with 35 bases sitting between them. CDR3 loop: CASSPDGPSQATNEKPFF. For the CDR3, the DNA is TGTGCCAGCAGCCCAGACGGTCCGTCACAGGCAACTAATGAGAAACCATTTTTT.

A note on this clonotype: Mismatch with germline at one junction end may stem from a read error. V and J are TRBV11-2 and TRBJ2-2; 9 nucleotides align to TRBD1. Germline V gene data show CDR1 as SGHAT and CDR2 as FQNNGV. The CDR3 spans 15 residues. The CDR3 loop reads CASSAGQGLTREPFF. The CDR3 coding sequence is TGTGCCAGCAGCGCGGGACAGGGACTTACCAGGGAGCCGTTTTTT.

V usage is TRBV4-3 and J usage is TRBJ2-7; 10 nucleotides line up with TRBD1. CDR3 size: 15 residues. Trimming removed 0 bases from V and 6 bases from J; junction bases left unmatched: 5. Germline V gene data show CDR1 as LGHNA and CDR2 as YSLEER. The chain's CDR3 is CASSQDDRGLCEQYF. The CDR3 DNA reads TGCGCCAGCAGCCAAGACGACAGGGGGCTTTGCGAGCAGTACTTC.

Of note for this clonotype: The junction shows a germline mismatch at one end, possibly a read error. The chain joins TRBV4-2 to TRBJ2-3, with D perhaps matching TRBD2 (5 bases). The CDR3 sequence is 14 residues long. Germline CDR1 and CDR2: LGHNA and YNFKEQ. In DNA, the CDR3 is TGTGCCAGTAGCCAAGATACGTCCGGGGATACGCAGTTTTTT. The encoded protein is CASSQDTSGDTQFF.

As concerns this clonotype: At one end the junction does not follow the germline gene, possibly because of a read error. The chain uses TRBV20-1 and TRBJ2-3, with 8 bases that match TRBD1. The CDR3 totals 15 residues. Germline-derived CDR1 and CDR2 are DFQATT and SNEGSKA (reference sequence). The CDR3 region is CGAAGGATSTDTQYF. The CDR3 DNA is TGCGGTGCTGCAGGGGGCGCGACTAGCACAGATACGCAGTATTTT.

Turning to this clonotype: The junction departs from the called germline gene at one end, perhaps through a read error. The V call is TRBV11-2, the J call TRBJ1-2, with 7 nucleotides matching TRBD1. Germline-derived CDR1 and CDR2 are SGHAT and FQNNGV. CDR3 length equals 14 residues. CDR3 region: CASSIQGGIRSYIF. CDR3 coding DNA: TGTGCCAGCAGTATACAAGGGGGCATTCGGAGCTACATCTTC.

Regarding this clonotype: Being one base from a much bigger clone, this may be a read error. The CDR3 loop is CASSSTSGRTTGELFF. The CDR3 DNA follows: TGTGCCAGCAGTTCGACTAGCGGGAGGACCACGGGGGAGCTGTTTTTT. This chain connects TRBV5-5 to TRBJ2-2, with 13 bases fitting TRBD2. J lost 8 bases, V lost 5 bases, and 9 bases had no gene match. The CDR3 covers 16 residues. The germline V gene has CDR1 SGHKS and CDR2 YYEKEE (reference sequence).

Of note for this clonotype: A much larger clone is a single base away; this may be a read error. The rearrangement links TRBV5-1 to TRBJ1-1; TRBD1 matches at 9 bases. Germline CDR1 SGHRS, CDR2 YFSETQ. This CDR3 is 13 amino acids long. The CDR3 sequence: CTSSLDRGTEAFF. As DNA, the CDR3 is TGCACCAGCAGCTTGGACAGGGGCACTGAAGCTTTCTTT.

V usage is TRBV25-1 and J usage is TRBJ2-7; 9 positions agree with TRBD1. The CDR3 extends over 14 amino acids. Looked up from germline, CDR1 is MGHDK and CDR2 is SYGVNS. V dropped 5 bases and J dropped 3; count of bases not matched to a gene: 5. The CDR3 reads CASSPRTGVYEQYF. The CDR3 DNA sequence: TGTGCCAGCAGTCCCCGGACAGGGGTCTACGAGCAGTACTTC.

The rearrangement uses TRBV20-1 and TRBJ2-4, with 12 bases matching TRBD2. In germline, CDR1 is DFQATT, CDR2 SNEGSKA (reference sequence). Unmatched junction bases numbered 13, after V lost 6 bases and J lost 16 bases. This CDR3 spans 13 amino acids. CDR3 sequence (DNA): TGCAGTGCAAGACTAGCGGGAGTCTACGAGTACTACTTC. It yields the protein CSARLAGVYEYYF.

A remark on this clonotype: A much larger clone lies one base from this, so it may be a read error. The rearrangement links TRBV11-2 to TRBJ1-2; tentative D call: TRBD1 (6 bases). The CDR3 spans 12 residues. Germline V gives CDR1 SGHAT, CDR2 FQNNGV. Written as DNA, the CDR3 is TGTGCCAGCAGCTCGGGACACGAGTTTTATATTTTC. Amino acids: CASSSGHEFYIF.